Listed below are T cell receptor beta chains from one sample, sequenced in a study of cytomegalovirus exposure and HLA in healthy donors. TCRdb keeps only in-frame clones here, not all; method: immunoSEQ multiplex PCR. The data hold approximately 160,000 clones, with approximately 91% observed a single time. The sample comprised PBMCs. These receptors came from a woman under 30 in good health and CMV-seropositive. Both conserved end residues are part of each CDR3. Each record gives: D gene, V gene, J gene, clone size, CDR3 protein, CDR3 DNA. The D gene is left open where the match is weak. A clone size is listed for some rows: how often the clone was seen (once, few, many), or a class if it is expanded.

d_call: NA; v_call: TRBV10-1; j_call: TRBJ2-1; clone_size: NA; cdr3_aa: CASSNDYYGEQFF; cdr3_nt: TGCGCCAGCAGCAACGACTATTACGGTGAGCAGTTCTTC
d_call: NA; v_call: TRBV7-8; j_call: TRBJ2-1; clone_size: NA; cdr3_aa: CASSYGPNNEQFF; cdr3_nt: TGTGCCAGCAGCTATGGGCCGAACAATGAGCAGTTCTTC
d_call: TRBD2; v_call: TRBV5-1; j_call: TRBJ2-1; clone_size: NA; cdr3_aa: CASSLALGGRNEQFF; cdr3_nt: TGCGCCAGCAGCTTGGCCTTGGGCGGGAGGAATGAGCAGTTCTTC
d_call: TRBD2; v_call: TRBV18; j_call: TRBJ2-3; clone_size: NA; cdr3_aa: CASSPGTMRLYTQYF; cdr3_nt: TGTGCCAGCTCACCTGGGACTATGCGCTTATATACGCAGTATTTT
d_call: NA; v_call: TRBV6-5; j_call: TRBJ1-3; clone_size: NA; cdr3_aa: CASSYRRHSGNTIYF; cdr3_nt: TGTGCCAGCAGTTACCGGCGGCACTCTGGAAACACCATATATTTT
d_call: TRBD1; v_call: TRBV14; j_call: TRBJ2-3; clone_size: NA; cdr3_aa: CASSRDSNTDTQYF; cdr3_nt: TGTGCCAGCAGTCGGGACAGCAACACAGATACGCAGTATTTT
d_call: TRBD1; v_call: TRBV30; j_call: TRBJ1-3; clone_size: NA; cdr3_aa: CAWRQTGAGNTIYF; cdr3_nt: TGTGCCTGGAGGCAGACAGGGGCTGGAAACACCATATATTTT
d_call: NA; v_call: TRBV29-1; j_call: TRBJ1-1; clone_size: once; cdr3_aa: CSVRSGKPEAFF; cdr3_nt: TGCAGCGTTAGGTCAGGGAAGCCTGAAGCTTTCTTT
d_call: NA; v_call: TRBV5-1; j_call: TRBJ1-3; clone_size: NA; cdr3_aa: CASSSRSSGNTIYF; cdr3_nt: TGCGCCAGCAGCTCACGTAGCTCTGGAAACACCATATATTTT
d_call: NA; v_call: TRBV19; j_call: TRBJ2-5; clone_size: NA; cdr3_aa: CASSIGGSGGETQYF; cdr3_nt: TGTGCCAGTAGTATTGGTGGGAGTGGAGGAGAGACCCAGTACTTC
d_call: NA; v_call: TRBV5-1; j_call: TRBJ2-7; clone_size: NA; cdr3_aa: CASSLSGSQGEQYF; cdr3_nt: TGCGCCAGCAGCTTATCAGGGTCCCAGGGCGAGCAGTACTTC
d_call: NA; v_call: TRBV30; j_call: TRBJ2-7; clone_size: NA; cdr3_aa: CAWSVVSYEQYF; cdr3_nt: TGTGCCTGGAGTGTAGTCAGCTACGAGCAGTACTTC
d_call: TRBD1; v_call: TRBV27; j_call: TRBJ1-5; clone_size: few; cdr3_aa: CASSKQGIGPSRQPQHF; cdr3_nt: TGTGCCAGCAGCAAACAGGGGATAGGGCCTAGTAGACAGCCCCAGCATTTT
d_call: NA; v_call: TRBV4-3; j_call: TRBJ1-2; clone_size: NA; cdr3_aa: CASSQESQSGAWYGYTF; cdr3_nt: TGCGCCAGCAGCCAAGAATCCCAGAGCGGGGCATGGTATGGCTACACCTTC
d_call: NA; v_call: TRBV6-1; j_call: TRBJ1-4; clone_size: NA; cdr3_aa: CASIRELGGKLFF; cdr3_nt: TGTGCCAGCATTAGGGAGTTGGGCGGAAAACTGTTTTTT
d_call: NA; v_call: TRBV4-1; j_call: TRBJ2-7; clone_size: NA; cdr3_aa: CASSQGPGHRVATSTEQYF; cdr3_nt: TGCGCCAGCAGCCAAGGACCTGGTCACCGTGTAGCGACAAGTACCGAGCAGTACTTC
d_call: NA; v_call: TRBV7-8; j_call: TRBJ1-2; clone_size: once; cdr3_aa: CASTSRGTLPDYGYTF; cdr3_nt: TGTGCCAGCACCTCTCGGGGTACGTTGCCGGACTATGGCTACACCTTC
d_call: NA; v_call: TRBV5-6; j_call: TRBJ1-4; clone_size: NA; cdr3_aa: CASSSATGSEKLFF; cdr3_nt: TGTGCCAGCAGCTCTGCGACAGGATCCGAAAAACTGTTTTTT
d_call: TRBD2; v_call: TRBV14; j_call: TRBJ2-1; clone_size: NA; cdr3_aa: CASSPLTRASGNYNEQFF; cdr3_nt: TGTGCCAGCAGCCCTCTTACTAGAGCTAGCGGGAACTACAATGAGCAGTTCTTC
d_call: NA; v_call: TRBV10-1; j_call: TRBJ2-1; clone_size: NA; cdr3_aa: CASSGLTFGEQFF; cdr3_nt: TGCGCCAGCAGTGGACTAACCTTCGGTGAGCAGTTCTTC
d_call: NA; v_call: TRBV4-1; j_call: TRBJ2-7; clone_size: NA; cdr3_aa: CASRLDSLASYEQYF; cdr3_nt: TGCGCCAGCAGACTCGACAGCCTTGCTTCCTACGAGCAGTACTTC
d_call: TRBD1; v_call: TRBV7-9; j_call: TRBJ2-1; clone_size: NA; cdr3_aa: CASSARQGKSYNEQFF; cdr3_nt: TGTGCCAGCAGCGCCAGACAGGGGAAGTCTTACAATGAGCAGTTCTTC
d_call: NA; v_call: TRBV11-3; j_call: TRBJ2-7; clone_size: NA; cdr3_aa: CASSLSSYEQYF; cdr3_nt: TGTGCCAGCAGCTTGAGCTCCTACGAGCAGTACTTC
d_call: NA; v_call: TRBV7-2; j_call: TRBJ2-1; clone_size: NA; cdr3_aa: CASSLAIGLYNEQFF; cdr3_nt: TGTGCCAGCAGCTTAGCGATTGGCCTCTACAATGAGCAGTTCTTC
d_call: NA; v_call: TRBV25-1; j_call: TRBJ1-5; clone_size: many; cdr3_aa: CASSGTGNQPQHF; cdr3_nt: TGTGCCAGCAGTGGGACAGGCAATCAGCCCCAGCATTTT
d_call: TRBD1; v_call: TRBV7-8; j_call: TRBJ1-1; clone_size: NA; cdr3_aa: CASSLGQGYTEAFF; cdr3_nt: TGTGCCAGCAGCTTGGGACAGGGGTACACTGAAGCTTTCTTT
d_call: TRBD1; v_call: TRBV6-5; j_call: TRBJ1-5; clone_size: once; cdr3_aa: CASSPQGAWQPQHF; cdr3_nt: TGTGCCAGCAGTCCCCAGGGGGCTTGGCAGCCCCAGCATTTT
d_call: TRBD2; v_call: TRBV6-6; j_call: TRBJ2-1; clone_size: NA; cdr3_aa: CASSIRLAGPYNEQFF; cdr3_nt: TGTGCCAGCAGTATCAGACTAGCGGGACCCTACAATGAGCAGTTCTTC
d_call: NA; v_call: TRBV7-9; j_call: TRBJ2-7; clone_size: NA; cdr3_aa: CASSRTVSPHEQYF; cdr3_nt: TGTGCCAGCAGCCGGACTGTATCCCCCCACGAGCAGTACTTC
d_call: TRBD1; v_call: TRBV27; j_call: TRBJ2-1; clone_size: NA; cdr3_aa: CASSFDSRTGANEQFF; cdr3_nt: TGTGCCAGCAGTTTTGATTCCAGGACAGGGGCCAATGAGCAGTTCTTC
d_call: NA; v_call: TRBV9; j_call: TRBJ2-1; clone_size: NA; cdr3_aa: CASTSSYNEQFF; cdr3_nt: TGTGCCAGCACTAGCTCCTACAATGAGCAGTTCTTC
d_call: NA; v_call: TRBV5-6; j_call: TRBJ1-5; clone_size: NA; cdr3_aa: CASSFIGSSNQPQHF; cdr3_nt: TGTGCCAGCAGCTTTATCGGTTCAAGCAATCAGCCCCAGCATTTT
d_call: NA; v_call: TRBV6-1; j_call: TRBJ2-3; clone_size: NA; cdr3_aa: CASSYSIGSTDTQYF; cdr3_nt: TGTGCCAGCAGCTATAGCATCGGGAGCACAGATACGCAGTATTTT